Included here is one T cell receptor beta chain sequence, with context. Its specificity is not known. Libraries were made from TCR beta cDNA, and they carried unique molecular identifiers. Roughly 500,000 cDNA molecules came from about 1 to 10 million T cells. TCRdb redid the calling of the PCR reads with MiXCR, one entry per CDR3 protein. Of 750,000 to 950,000 distinct CDR3 sequences detected, roughly half appear once; the ten largest clones hold 4% to 5.5%. This sample is part of a study of post-analysis software for immune sequencing data. Whole-study context: The disease courses spanned relapsing-remitting, secondary progressive and progressive-relapsing forms of multiple sclerosis.

V shed 7 bases, J shed 11 bases, and the junction held 8 bases outside the gene matches. The CDR3 is 14 residues long. General study points: The authors found that F measure strongly co-clustered same-batch samples. Multiple sclerosis was associated with a significant reduction in normalized Chao1 diversity relative to controls. Elevated frequency relative to controls characterized four or five TRBV segments in patients, TRBV5-6, TRBV5-1 and TRBV20-1 among them.

The sample consisted of blood. This sequence was found in a girl aged 5-17 years with multiple sclerosis. The chain is built from TRBV12-3 or TRBV12-4 and TRBJ2-5; 15 bases map to TRBD2. CDR3 in amino acids: CASTPGLAGGEQYF. The CDR3 nucleotides read TGTGCCAGCACCCCGGGACTAGCGGGGGGAGAGCAGTACTTC.